This T cell receptor (beta chain) appears in the sequencing data of a study of T cell responses to AZD1222 COVID-19 vaccine. Whole-study findings and limits: Unmutated variant regions are reportedly targeted by nearly half of spike-specific TCRs. Scientists sampled the repertoires only once the peak T cell response had passed. Spike-spanning, vaccine-associated CD4 TCRs were dominant at 160-218 and 743-854. Spike-specific TCR breadth rose after two AZD1222 doses, and depth rose as well.

Profiled with immunoSEQ multiplex PCR; TCRdb holds only in-frame clones, not every one. The data contain around 180,000 clones, 88% of them singletons. As to this clone: Its antigen remains unidentified.

The starting material was peripheral blood, obtained 28 days after the second AZD1222 dose. The sequence came from an adult who received the AZD1222 COVID-19 vaccine.

CDR3: CAGGTSGRKLYNEQFF. The CDR3 nucleotides are TGCGCCGGAGGGACTAGCGGGAGGAAACTCTACAATGAGCAGTTCTTC. This chain uses TRBV10-2 with TRBJ2-1; TRBD2 agrees at 15 bases. Germline V gives CDR1 WSHSY, CDR2 SAAADI. The trim removed 11 bases at V and 3 bases at J, leaving 8 bases unmatched. There are 16 residues in the CDR3.